This T cell receptor (beta chain) was identified in a study of T cells after yellow fever vaccination. In the study overall: SMART-Seq v4 Ultra Low Input prepared the low-cell-number fractions.

The study, taken as a whole, reports: Highly abundant clonotypes carried over from the bulk population could end up in FACS-sorted repertoires as contaminants.

V was pared by 7 bases and J by 1 base, with 7 bases between. The CDR3 extends over 11 amino acids. Germline CDR1 DFQATT, CDR2 SNEGSKA (reference sequence). A single record per CDR3 protein comes from TCRdb applying MiXCR to the 5' RACE reads. The sample lists 250,000 to 350,000 distinct CDR3 sequences; about 10% were seen once. This clonotype came up a few times. As yet, its antigen is unknown. Sample: CD4+ T cells sorted from PBMCs, taken 5 days after the yellow fever booster vaccination. The clonotype originates from a young man who received the YFV17D yellow fever vaccine. The rearrangement joins TRBV20-1 to TRBJ1-1, with D hard to call. The CDR3 DNA is TGCAGTGAAATAGGGAACACTGAAGCTTTCTTT. Protein sequence: CSEIGNTEAFF.